This note documents a single T cell receptor (beta chain) sequence. Its antigen is as yet unknown. The source of the sample is a study of shared clonotypes between healthy human individuals. About the research overall: Researchers assigned three CD4 naive, three CD4 memory, two CD8 naive and one CD8 memory plate to each donor.

The study, taken as a whole, reports: Among non-shared clonotypes, generation probabilities were lower than among those shared by all four donors.

Each PCR replicate from the sorted subsets contained about 180 ng DNA, which is about 31,000 T cell genomes. Sequencing used immunoSEQ multiplex PCR; TCRdb keeps in-frame clones, though not all of them. Among 2 million to 2.5 million clones listed, approximately 94% were seen once. The sequenced material came from naive CD4+ T cells sorted from blood. Indicated subset: CD45RA+ positively selected. The source is a young man in good health.

In DNA, the CDR3 is TGTGCCCCTCCCGGGTTAGCGGGAGGATCCCTAGGCACAGATACGCAGTATTTT. Its translation is CAPPGLAGGSLGTDTQYF. The chain carries TRBV12-2 and TRBJ2-3; the tabulated D call, TRBD2, remains unverified against the DNA. TRBV12-2 is an annotated pseudogene. The CDR3 length is 18 residues.